The 5 T cell receptor beta chains below were found in one sample sequenced in a study of graft-versus-host responses after intestinal transplantation. The repertoire was sequenced with immunoSEQ multiplex PCR; TCRdb's copy has only in-frame clones and lacks some. Of about 88,000 clones listed, around 93% are singletons. No antigen has been assigned to these receptors. This specimen was unstimulated CD4+ T cells sorted from spleen or lymph node cells, taken before transplant. The source is a human donor who was the organ donor for an intestinal transplant.

The rearrangement uses TRBV5-5 and TRBJ1-1; weak D call: TRBD1 (6 bases). V was trimmed by 0 bases and J by 4 bases, leaving 13 bases between them. The length of the CDR3 is 15 residues. Germline V gene sequence: CDR1 SGHKS, CDR2 YYEKEE (reference sequence). CDR3 sequence reads: CASSLGGQSLTEAFF. The CDR3 DNA sequence: TGTGCCAGCAGCTTGGGGGGGCAGAGCCTCACTGAAGCTTTCTTT.

This sequence joins TRBV6-6 and TRBJ2-1; D remains ambiguous. The CDR3 has 12 amino acids. Germline CDR1 MNHNY, CDR2 SVGAGI (reference sequence). V was cut by 3 bases and J by 9 bases, with 9 bases left in between. This chain's CDR3 is CASSYGSGEQFF. The CDR3 DNA reads TGTGCCAGCAGTTATGGGTCGGGTGAGCAGTTCTTC.

The V gene is TRBV18, the J gene TRBJ1-5; maybe TRBD1 (5 bases). Per germline, CDR1 KGHSH and CDR2 LQKENI. With 2 bases removed from V and 2 bases from J, the gap between germline ends came to 19 bases. The CDR3 consists of 18 residues. CDR3 nucleotide sequence: TGTGCCAGCTCACCATTTGCAACAGGTGGAAGCGGCAATCAGCCCCAGCATTTT. Amino acids: CASSPFATGGSGNQPQHF.

The chain uses TRBV11-3 and TRBJ2-3; 15 bases are a match to TRBD2. Germline V gene lookup returns CDR1 SGHNT and CDR2 YENEEA. V shed 7 bases and J 3 bases; nucleotides not matched to a gene: 14. This CDR3 comprises 19 residues. The CDR3, as DNA: TGTGCCAGCAATCGCCGGGGGACTAGCGGGGGGCCTGGGACAGATACGCAGTATTTT. Translated, it gives CASNRRGTSGGPGTDTQYF. Filled out from reference TRBV11-3 and TRBJ2-3, the complete variable domain reads EAGVVQSPRYKIIEKKQPVAFWCNPISGHNTLYWYLQNLGQGPELLIRYENEEAVDDSQLPKDRFSAERLKGVDSTLKIQPAELGDSAVYLCASNRRGTSGGPGTDTQYFGPGTRLTVL.

This rearrangement joins TRBV5-1 to TRBJ2-3; TRBD2 agrees at 9 bases. V dropped 0 bases and J dropped 5; count of bases not matched to a gene: 7. The CDR3 sequence is 16 residues long. The germline V gene encodes CDR1 SGHRS and CDR2 YFSETQ. The CDR3 coding sequence is TGCGCCAGCAGCTTGGCTCTAGCGGGATTTCTAGATACGCAGTATTTT. The encoded protein is CASSLALAGFLDTQYF.